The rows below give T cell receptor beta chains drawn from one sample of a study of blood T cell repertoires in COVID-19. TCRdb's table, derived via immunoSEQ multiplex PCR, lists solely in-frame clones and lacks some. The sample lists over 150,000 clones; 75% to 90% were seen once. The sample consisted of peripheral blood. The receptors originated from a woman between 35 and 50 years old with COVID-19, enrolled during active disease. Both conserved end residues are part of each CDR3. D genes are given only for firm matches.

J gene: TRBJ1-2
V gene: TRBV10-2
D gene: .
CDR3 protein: CASSRPGGYGYTF

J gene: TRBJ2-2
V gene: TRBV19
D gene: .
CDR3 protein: CASSHVTRANTGELFF

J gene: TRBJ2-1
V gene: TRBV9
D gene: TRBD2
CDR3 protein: CASSLSGESYNEQFF

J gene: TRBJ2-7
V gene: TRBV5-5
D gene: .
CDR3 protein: CASSSTGVSYEQYF

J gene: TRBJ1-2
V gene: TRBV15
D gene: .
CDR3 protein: CATSRESGLNYGYTF

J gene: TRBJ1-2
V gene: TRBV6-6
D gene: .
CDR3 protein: CASSYEGQRNGYTF

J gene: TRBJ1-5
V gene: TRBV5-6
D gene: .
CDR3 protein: CASSFRGEWSNQPQHF

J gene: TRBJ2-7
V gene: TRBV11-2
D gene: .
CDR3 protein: CASSLGRGGYEQYF

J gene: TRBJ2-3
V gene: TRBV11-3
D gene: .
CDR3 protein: CASSFIAADTQYF

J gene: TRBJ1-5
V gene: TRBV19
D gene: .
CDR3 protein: CASSIIKAPSNQPQHF

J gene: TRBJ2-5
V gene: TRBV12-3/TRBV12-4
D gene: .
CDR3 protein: CASSFKETQYF

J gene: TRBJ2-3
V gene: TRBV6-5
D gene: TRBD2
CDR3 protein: CASSYGGGETDTQYF

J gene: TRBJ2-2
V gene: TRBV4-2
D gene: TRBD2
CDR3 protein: CASSQGGIAGANTGELFF

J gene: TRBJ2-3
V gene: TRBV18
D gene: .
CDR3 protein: CASSPDYQGVANTDTQYF

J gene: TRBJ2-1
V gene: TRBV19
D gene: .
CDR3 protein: CASSPLMGEDEQFF

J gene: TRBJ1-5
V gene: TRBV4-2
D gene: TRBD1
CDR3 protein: CASSQAAQGLRYSNQPQHF

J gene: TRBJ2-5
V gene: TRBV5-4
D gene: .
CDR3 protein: CASSLVRGQETQYF

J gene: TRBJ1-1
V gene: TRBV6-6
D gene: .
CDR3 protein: CASITFRVDTEAFF

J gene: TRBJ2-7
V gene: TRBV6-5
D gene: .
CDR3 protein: CASSEGGGFQHEQYF

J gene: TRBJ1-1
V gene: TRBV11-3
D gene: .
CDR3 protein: CASSLGGGVGTEAFF

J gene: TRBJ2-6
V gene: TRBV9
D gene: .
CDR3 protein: CAARGGTGANVLTF

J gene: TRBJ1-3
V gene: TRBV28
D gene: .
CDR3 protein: CASSSLGGNTIYF

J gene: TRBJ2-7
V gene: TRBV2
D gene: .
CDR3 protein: CASLWGTGRHEQYF

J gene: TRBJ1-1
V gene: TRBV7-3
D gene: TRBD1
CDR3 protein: CASSLTGTAKNTEAFF

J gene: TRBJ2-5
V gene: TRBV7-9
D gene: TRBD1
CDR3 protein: CASSRPGTGLETQYF

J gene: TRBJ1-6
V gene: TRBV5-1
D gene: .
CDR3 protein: CASTNTEGSPLHF

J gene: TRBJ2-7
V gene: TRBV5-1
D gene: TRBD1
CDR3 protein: CASSLANWTGTYEQYF

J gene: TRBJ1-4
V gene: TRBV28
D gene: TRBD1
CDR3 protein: CASRPTGGKNEKLFF

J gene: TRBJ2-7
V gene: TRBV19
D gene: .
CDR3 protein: CASGSHGQGGFYEQYF

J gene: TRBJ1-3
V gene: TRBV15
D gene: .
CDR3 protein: CATSSVGSGNTIYF

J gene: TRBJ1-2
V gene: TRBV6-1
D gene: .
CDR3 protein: CASSEFMAGDGYTF

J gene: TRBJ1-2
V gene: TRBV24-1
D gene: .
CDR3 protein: CATSDSRYWTADYGYTF

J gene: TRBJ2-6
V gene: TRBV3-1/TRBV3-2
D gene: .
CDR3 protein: CASSQSLRGSGANVLTF

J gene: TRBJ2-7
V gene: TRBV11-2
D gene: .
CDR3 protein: CASSLVDYSYEQYF

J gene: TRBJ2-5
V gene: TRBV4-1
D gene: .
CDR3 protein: CASSQGRGRGTKTQYF

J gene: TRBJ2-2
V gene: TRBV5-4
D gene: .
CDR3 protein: CASSSNRGGRTGELFF

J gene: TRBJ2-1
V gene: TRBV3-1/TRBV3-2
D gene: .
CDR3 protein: CASSRSGTANEQFF

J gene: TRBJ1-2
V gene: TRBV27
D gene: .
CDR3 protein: CASSLSGTSNYGYTF

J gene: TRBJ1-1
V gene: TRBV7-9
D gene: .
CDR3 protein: CASSLLQVMNTEAFF

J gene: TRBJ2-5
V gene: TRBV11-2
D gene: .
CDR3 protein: CASSLSSRETQYF

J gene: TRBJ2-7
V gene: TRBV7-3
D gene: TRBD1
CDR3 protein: CASSLGQGGNEQYF

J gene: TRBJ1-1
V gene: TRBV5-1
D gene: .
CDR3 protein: CASRTGGGGATEAFF

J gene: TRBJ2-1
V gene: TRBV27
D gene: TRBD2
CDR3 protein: CASASGTSGLNEQFF

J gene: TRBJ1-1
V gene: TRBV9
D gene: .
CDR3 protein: CASSVAGYGVEAFF

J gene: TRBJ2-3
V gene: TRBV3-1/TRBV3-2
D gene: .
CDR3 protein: CASSQDLSIGTDTQYF

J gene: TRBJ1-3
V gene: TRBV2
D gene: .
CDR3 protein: CASWLAGRNTIYF

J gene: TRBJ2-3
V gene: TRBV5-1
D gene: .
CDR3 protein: CASSLFLAADTQYF

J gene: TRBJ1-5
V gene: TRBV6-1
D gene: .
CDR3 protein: CASSRQGNQPQHF